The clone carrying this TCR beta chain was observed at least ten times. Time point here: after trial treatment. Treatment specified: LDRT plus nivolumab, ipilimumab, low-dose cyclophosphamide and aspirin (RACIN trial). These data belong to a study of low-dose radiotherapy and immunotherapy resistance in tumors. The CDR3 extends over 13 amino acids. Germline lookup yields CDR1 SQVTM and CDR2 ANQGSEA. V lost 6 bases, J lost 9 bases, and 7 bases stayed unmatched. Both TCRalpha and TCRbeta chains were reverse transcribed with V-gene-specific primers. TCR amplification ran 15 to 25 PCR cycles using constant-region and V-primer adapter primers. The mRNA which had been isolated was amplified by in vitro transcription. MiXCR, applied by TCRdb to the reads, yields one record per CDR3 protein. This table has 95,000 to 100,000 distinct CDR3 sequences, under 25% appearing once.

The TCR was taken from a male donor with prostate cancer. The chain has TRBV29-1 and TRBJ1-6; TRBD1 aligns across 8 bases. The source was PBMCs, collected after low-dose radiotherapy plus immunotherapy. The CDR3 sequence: CSVGDRRFSPLHF. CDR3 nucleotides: TGCAGCGTGGGGGACAGGCGCTTTTCACCCCTCCACTTT.